The 25 T cell receptor beta chains presented below share a single source sample, sequenced in a study of blood T cells in healthy people across ages (dated by TCRdb to the mid-2010s). The library was produced with 5' RACE. A second about 7 to 12 cycle PCR used a sample-barcoded 5' primer and a J-beta primer mix. The public reads were quality trimmed at Q25 with fastp and then assembled into clones with MiXCR by TCRdb, keeping productive beta chains. When rows share a CDR3 protein, they turn into one entry using the most common DNA and genes. The sample contains some 1,800,000 distinct CDR3 sequences, roughly 43% of them found a single time. Jointly, the top ten make up 23% of the sample. Sequencing used blood. Receptor source: a human donor in good health.

This clonotype has a handful of counts. The chain links TRBV2 to TRBJ1-1; a weak D match, TRBD1 (5 bases). Trimming pared 7 bases from V and 1 base from J, leaving 10 bases between. Germline V CDR1 and CDR2: SNHLY, FYNNEI. The CDR3 has 13 amino acids. The CDR3 DNA reads TGTGCCAGCAAGGGGCAGCCGAACACTGAAGCTTTCTTT. Translation: CASKGQPNTEAFF.

This chain uses TRBV20-1 with TRBJ2-1; D is possibly TRBD2 (6 bases). Trimming removed 5 bases at V and 3 bases at J, with 14 bases between. The CDR3 loop spans 14 amino acids. Germline-derived CDR1 and CDR2 are DFQATT and SNEGSKA (reference sequence). The DNA for the CDR3 is TGCAGTGCTGCCTTTAGCGGTCACTACAATGAGCAGTTCTTC. Amino acid sequence: CSAAFSGHYNEQFF.

This clonotype has only a few counts. CDR3: CASSLLTGGRDTQYF. CDR3 sequence (DNA): TGTGCCAGCAGTTTATTGACTGGAGGAAGGGATACGCAGTATTTT. V usage is TRBV12-3 or TRBV12-4 and J usage is TRBJ2-3, with D maybe TRBD2 (5 bases). V was clipped by 2 bases and J by 6 bases, with 15 bases between them. The length of the CDR3 is 15 residues.

The genes are TRBV3-1 and TRBJ2-4; 8 bases match TRBD2. TRBJ2-7 explains the end of the DNA better; the J call may be wrong. Germline-derived CDR1 and CDR2 are LGHDT and YNNKEL (reference sequence). This CDR3 comprises 13 residues. The CDR3 sequence is CASSHGGGYEQYF. In nucleotides, the CDR3 is TGTGCCAGCAGCCACGGGGGGGGCTACGAGCAGTACTTC.

This sequence joins TRBV9 and TRBJ2-5; 7 nucleotides line up with TRBD2. CDR3 length: 15 residues. Germline CDR1 is SGDLS and CDR2 is YYNGEE. The trim removed 4 bases at V and 2 bases at J, leaving 8 bases unmatched. CDR3: CASSTALAFQETQYF. In nucleotides, the CDR3 is TGTGCCAGCAGCACAGCACTAGCGTTTCAAGAGACCCAGTACTTC.

Worth noting for this clonotype: Possible read error: a much larger clone is one base away. V and J are TRBV5-1 and TRBJ1-1, with TRBD1 matching over 8 bases. The CDR3 length is 14 residues. From germline, CDR1 is SGHRS and CDR2 YFSETQ. CDR3 in DNA: TGCGCCAGCAGCCTCTGGACAGGGAACACTCAAGCTTTCTTT. This encodes CASSLWTGNTQAFF.

There are a few counts of this clonotype. The CDR3 region is CASSQDPTGGPYNEQFF. The CDR3 nucleotides are TGTGCCAGCAGCCAAGATCCCACGGGGGGGCCCTACAATGAGCAGTTCTTC. The chain recombines TRBV4-2 with TRBJ2-1, with 8 bases aligning to TRBD2. Per germline, CDR1 LGHNA and CDR2 YNFKEQ. CDR3 size: 17 residues. Trimming at V came to 0 bases and at J to 2 bases, leaving 6 bases not matched to a gene.

This chain uses TRBV6-2 or TRBV6-3 with TRBJ2-5; TRBD2 agrees at 9 bases. CDR3 length equals 15 residues. Per the germline V gene, CDR1 is MNHEY and CDR2 is SVGEGT. J gave up 4 bases and V 2 bases, and 5 bases lay outside the gene matches. The CDR3 bases are TGTGCCAGCAGTTACGAGCGGGGGGCCGGAGAGACCCAGTACTTC. Translating it yields CASSYERGAGETQYF.

This chain connects TRBV29-1 to TRBJ1-6; D is unclear. This CDR3 is built from 13 residues. V shed 6 bases and J shed 8 bases, with 14 bases lying between them. Germline V gene sequence: CDR1 SQVTM, CDR2 ANQGSEA. The CDR3 bases are TGCAGCGTCGCGTTAGAGAGGGATTCACCCCTCCACTTT. Residues: CSVALERDSPLHF. The full variable domain, in which reference TRBV29-1 and TRBJ1-6 provide the parts outside the CDR3, is SAVISQKPSRDICQRGTSLTIQCQVDSQVTMMFWYRQQPGQSLTLIATANQGSEATYESGFVIDKFPISRPNLTFSTLTVSNMSPEDSSIYLCSVALERDSPLHFGNGTRLTVT.

The V call is TRBV6-1, the J call TRBJ1-4; 9 positions agree with TRBD1. Germline assignment: CDR1 MNHNS and CDR2 SASEGT. The junction had 2 bases not matched to a gene; V was cut back by 6 bases and J by 3 bases. CDR3 size: 14 residues. The CDR3 DNA reads as TGTGCCAGCAGGGGGACAGGGTCTAATGAAAAACTGTTTTTT. It is translated as CASRGTGSNEKLFF.

This clonotype was counted only a few times. The chain joins TRBV3-1 to TRBJ1-6, with 10 bases matching TRBD1. This CDR3 spans 17 amino acids. J was trimmed by 9 bases and V by 6 bases; bases with no gene match: 14. Germline V gives CDR1 LGHDT, CDR2 YNNKEL (reference sequence). This CDR3 reads CASRSGTGVVSGSPLHF. The CDR3 DNA reads TGTGCCAGCAGGTCCGGGACAGGGGTGGTTTCTGGTTCACCCCTCCACTTT.

As for this clonotype: Germline and junction disagree at one end, which may indicate a read error. This chain links TRBV15 with TRBJ1-2; D remains ambiguous. Germline CDR1 LNHNV, CDR2 YYDKDF (reference sequence). CDR3 length: 18 amino acids. The CDR3 bases are TGTGCCGCCAGCAGAGATCCCCCACTAATGGAAGCTAACTATGGCTACACCTTC. This translates into CAASRDPPLMEANYGYTF.

This clonotype came up a few times. The gene calls are TRBV9 and TRBJ1-2; D ambiguous. The germline V gene encodes CDR1 SGDLS and CDR2 YYNGEE. The CDR3 sequence is 14 residues long. Trimming removed 2 bases from V and 0 bases from J, with 8 bases in between. The chain's CDR3 is CASSVSQANYGYTF. CDR3 nucleotides: TGTGCCAGCAGCGTGAGCCAAGCTAACTATGGCTACACCTTC.

With respect to this clonotype: Given a much more abundant clone one base away, this may be a read error. The J gene is TRBJ2-7, the V gene TRBV4-1; D is possibly TRBD2 (5 bases). Trimming took off 3 bases at V and 4 bases at J, with 16 bases between the two ends. Germline values: CDR1 MGHRA, CDR2 YSYEKL. This CDR3 comprises 15 residues. The DNA of the CDR3 is TGCGCCAGCAGCCATCTATCTCGGACTGATTACGAGCAGTACTTC. Encoded protein: CASSHLSRTDYEQYF.

J is TRBJ1-1 and V is TRBV2; D is unresolved. CDR1 and CDR2 (germline): SNHLY, FYNNEI. The CDR3 length is 15 residues. Trimming shortened V by 4 bases and J by 7 bases, and 19 bases separated the two germline ends. The CDR3 is CASSGKTGGNVEAFF. For the CDR3, the DNA is TGTGCCAGCAGTGGGAAGACTGGAGGTAACGTTGAAGCTTTCTTT.

V is TRBV20-1 and J is TRBJ2-3; D gene unclear. CDR3 length: 13 residues. Germline CDR1 is DFQATT and CDR2 is SNEGSKA (reference sequence). V was clipped by 7 bases and J by 6 bases, with 17 bases between them. CDR3 in amino acids: CSGVGTAWDTQYF. The CDR3 DNA is TGCAGTGGGGTGGGCACAGCTTGGGATACGCAGTATTTT.

Details on this clonotype: One junction end does not reproduce the germline sequence, and a read error may be involved. V is TRBV6-1 and J is TRBJ1-2, with no clear D. The CDR3 length is 15 residues. Germline V CDR1 and CDR2: MNHNS, SASEGT. CDR3 region: CANSPFNLENYGYTF. CDR3 in DNA: TGTGCCAACAGTCCCTTTAACCTCGAAAATTATGGCTACACCTTC.

This clonotype showed up just a few times. The V and J genes are TRBV7-9 and TRBJ1-4; TRBD1 might be the D (5 bases). The germline V gene has CDR1 SEHNR and CDR2 FQNEAQ (reference sequence). The CDR3 covers 12 residues. V was shortened by 2 bases and J by 12 bases, with 10 bases between the two germline ends. CDR3 amino acids: CASSLSGAELFF. The CDR3 coding sequence is TGTGCCAGCAGCTTAAGTGGGGCAGAACTGTTTTTT.

The chain recombines TRBV7-6 with TRBJ2-5; the D is unclear. Trimming stripped 4 bases from V and 1 base from J, with 7 bases between. CDR1 is SGHVS and CDR2 is FNYEAQ in the germline V gene. The CDR3 covers 13 residues. The CDR3 nucleotides read TGTGCCAGCAGCTGGGTCCTCCAAGAGACCCAGTACTTC. This codes for CASSWVLQETQYF. The full variable domain, its missing parts supplied by reference TRBV7-6 and TRBJ2-5, is GAGVSQSPRYKVTKRGQDVALRCDPISGHVSLYWYRQALGQGPEFLTYFNYEAQQDKSGLPNDRFSAERPEGSISTLTIQRTEQRDSAMYRCASSWVLQETQYFGPGTRLLVL.

The chain couples TRBV6-6 to TRBJ2-1; TRBD2 agrees at 7 bases. The germline V gene has CDR1 MNHNY and CDR2 SVGAGI (reference sequence). Losses at the gene ends were 0 bases for V and 2 bases for J; bases not matched to a gene: 1. This CDR3 has 15 amino acids. CDR3 loop: CASSYSAGAYNEQFF. The CDR3 region has the DNA TGTGCCAGCAGTTACTCTGCGGGGGCCTACAATGAGCAGTTCTTC.

The table lists this clonotype with a few counts. The rearrangement links TRBV18 to TRBJ2-3; maybe TRBD1 (6 bases). CDR1 KGHSH and CDR2 LQKENI come from the germline V gene. Trimming took off 2 bases at V and 0 bases at J, with 12 bases between the two ends. The CDR3 runs to 16 residues. The CDR3 protein is CASSPKTGLSTDTQYF. The CDR3 DNA follows: TGTGCCAGCTCACCAAAAACAGGGCTAAGCACAGATACGCAGTATTTT.

This clonotype was observed a few times. The rearrangement uses TRBV20-1 and TRBJ2-7; D gene ambiguous. Trimming cost V 3 bases and J 2 bases, with 2 bases left between them. Germline-derived CDR1 and CDR2 are DFQATT and SNEGSKA (reference sequence). This CDR3 is built from 10 residues. The CDR3 bases are TGCAGTGCTAGGCCCTACGAGCAGTACTTC. It codes for CSARPYEQYF.

This rearrangement joins TRBV20-1 to TRBJ2-4; D call uncertain. The J call is uncertain, as TRBJ2-7 better fits the DNA end. The CDR3 covers 11 residues. Germline V gene lookup returns CDR1 DFQATT and CDR2 SNEGSKA (reference sequence). CDR3 region: CSVEPTYEQYF. In DNA, the CDR3 is TGCAGCGTCGAACCAACCTACGAGCAGTACTTC.

Only one count was recorded for this clonotype. Sequence at one end of the junction differs from germline and may be a read error. The genes are TRBV29-1 and TRBJ2-3, with 12 bases identical to TRBD2. Germline CDR1 SQVTM, CDR2 ANQGSEA. This CDR3 contains 16 residues. This chain's CDR3 is CSVEVLAGGHEDAQYF. The CDR3, as DNA: TGCAGCGTTGAGGTCCTAGCGGGGGGGCATGAAGATGCGCAGTATTTT.

V is TRBV6-2 or TRBV6-3 and J is TRBJ1-1; no clear D gene. Germline V gene data show CDR1 as MNHEY and CDR2 as SVGEGT. This CDR3 comprises 16 residues. V was clipped by 7 bases and J by 0 bases, with 18 bases between them. The CDR3 DNA reads as TGTGCCAGCACACATTCTCGGGAGAGCCTGAACACTGAAGCTTTCTTT. It yields the protein CASTHSRESLNTEAFF.